Described below is a single T cell receptor beta chain sequence and its context. The time point here: newly diagnosed GD, antithyroid drugs for less than 3 months. Making the TCR library involved RNA that had been extracted from PBMCs. Building the TCR beta libraries relied on iRepertoire HTBI primers, and CDR3 regions underwent Arm-PCR. TCRdb re-analysed the multiplex PCR reads in MiXCR, keeping a single row per CDR3 protein. The table has about 530,000 distinct CDR3 sequences, more than 15% seen once; the top ten hold around 25%. Per germline, CDR1 LGHNA and CDR2 YNFKEQ. V lost 4 bases and J lost 6; bases outside the gene matches: 6. The length of the CDR3 is 17 residues. This record comes from a study of regulatory T cells in long-lasting Graves disease. This sample also belongs to another study, concerning T cells in Graves' hyperthyroidism and ophthalmopathy. According to that study: Newly diagnosed patients aged 18 to 65 had hyperthyroidism of under 2 months' duration. The model made its ophthalmopathy prediction, and onset followed a median roughly 6.5 months later.

The sequencing here drew on peripheral blood mononuclear cells (PBMCs), taken at new diagnosis, from a patient treated with antithyroid drugs. The receptor comes from a woman aged 35-60 years with Graves disease. The chain couples TRBV4-2 to TRBJ2-1; TRBD2 agrees at 16 bases. The CDR3 DNA sequence: TGTGCCAGCAGCCTCGGGACTAGCGGGGGGGCGTCCAATGAGCAGTTCTTC. Its translation: CASSLGTSGGASNEQFF.